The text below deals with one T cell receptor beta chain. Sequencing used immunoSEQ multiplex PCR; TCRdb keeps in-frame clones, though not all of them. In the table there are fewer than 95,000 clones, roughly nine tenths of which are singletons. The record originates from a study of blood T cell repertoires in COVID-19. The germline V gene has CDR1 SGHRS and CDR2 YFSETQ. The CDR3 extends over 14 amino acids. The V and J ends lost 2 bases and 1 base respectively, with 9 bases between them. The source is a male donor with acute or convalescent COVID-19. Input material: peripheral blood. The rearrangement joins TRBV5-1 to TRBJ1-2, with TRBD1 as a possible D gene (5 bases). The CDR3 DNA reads TGCGCCAGCAGCTTAGGGGAAATTAACTATGGCTACACCTTC. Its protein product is CASSLGEINYGYTF.